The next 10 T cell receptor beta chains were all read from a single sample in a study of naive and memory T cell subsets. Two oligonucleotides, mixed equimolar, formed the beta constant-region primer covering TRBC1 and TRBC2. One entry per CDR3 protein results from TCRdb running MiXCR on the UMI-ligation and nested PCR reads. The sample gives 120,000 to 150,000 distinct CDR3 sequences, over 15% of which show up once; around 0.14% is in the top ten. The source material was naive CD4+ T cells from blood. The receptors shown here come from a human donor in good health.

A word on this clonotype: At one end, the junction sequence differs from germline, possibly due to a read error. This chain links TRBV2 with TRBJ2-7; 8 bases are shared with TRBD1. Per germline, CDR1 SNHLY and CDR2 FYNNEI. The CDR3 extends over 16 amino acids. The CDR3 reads CASSASEVTGEAEQNF. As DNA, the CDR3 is TGTGCCAGCAGTGCGTCTGAGGTGACAGGGGAGGCCGAGCAGAACTTC.

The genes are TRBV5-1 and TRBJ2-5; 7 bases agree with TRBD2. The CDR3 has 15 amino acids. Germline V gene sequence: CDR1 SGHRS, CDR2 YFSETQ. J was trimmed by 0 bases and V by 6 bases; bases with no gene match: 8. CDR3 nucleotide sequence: TGCGCCAGCACCCGGACCGGGGGGTACCAAGAGACCCAGTACTTC. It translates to CASTRTGGYQETQYF.

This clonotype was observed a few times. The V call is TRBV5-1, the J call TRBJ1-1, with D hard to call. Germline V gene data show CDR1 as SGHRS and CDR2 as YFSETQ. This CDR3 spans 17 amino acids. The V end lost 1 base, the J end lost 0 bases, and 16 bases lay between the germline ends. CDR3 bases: TGCGCCAGCAGCTTGAATCTCTTGAGTTTCATGAACACTGAAGCTTTCTTT. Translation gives CASSLNLLSFMNTEAFF.

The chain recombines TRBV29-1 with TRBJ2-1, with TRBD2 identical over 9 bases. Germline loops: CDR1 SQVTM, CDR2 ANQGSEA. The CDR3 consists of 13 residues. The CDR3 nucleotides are TGCAGTCATATTAGCGGGAGTATTAATGAGCAGTTCTTC. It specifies CSHISGSINEQFF.

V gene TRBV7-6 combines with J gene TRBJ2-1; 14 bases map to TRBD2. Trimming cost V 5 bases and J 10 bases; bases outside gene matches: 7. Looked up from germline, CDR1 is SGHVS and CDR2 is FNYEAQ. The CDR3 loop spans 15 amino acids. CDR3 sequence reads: CASSPGTSGSLEQFF. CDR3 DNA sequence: TGTGCCAGCAGCCCCGGGACTAGCGGGAGTCTCGAGCAGTTCTTC.

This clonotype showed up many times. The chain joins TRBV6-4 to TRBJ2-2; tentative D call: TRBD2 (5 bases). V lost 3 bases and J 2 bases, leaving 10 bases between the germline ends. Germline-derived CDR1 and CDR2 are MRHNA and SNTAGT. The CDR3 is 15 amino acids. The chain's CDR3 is CASSDSRENTGELFF. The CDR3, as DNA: TGTGCCAGCAGTGATAGTCGGGAAAACACCGGGGAGCTGTTTTTT.

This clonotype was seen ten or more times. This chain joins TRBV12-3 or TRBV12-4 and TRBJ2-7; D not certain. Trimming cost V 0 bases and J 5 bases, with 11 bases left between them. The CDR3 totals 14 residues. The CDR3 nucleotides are TGTGCCAGCAGTTTAGCGCCGAGTTCGAACGAGCAGTACTTC. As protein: CASSLAPSSNEQYF.

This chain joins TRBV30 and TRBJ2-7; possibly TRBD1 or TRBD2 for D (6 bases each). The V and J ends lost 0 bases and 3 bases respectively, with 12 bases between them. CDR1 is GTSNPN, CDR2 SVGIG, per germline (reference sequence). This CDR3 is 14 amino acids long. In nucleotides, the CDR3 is TGTGCCTGGAGTGTACTGGGGGGCGGCTACGAGCAGTACTTC. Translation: CAWSVLGGGYEQYF.

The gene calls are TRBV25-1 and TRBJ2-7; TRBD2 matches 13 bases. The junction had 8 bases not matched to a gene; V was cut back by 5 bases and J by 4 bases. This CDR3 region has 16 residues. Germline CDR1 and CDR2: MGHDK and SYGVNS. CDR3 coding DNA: TGTGCCAGCAGTAAATCCGGGACTAGCGGGATTTACGAGCAGTACTTC. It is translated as CASSKSGTSGIYEQYF.

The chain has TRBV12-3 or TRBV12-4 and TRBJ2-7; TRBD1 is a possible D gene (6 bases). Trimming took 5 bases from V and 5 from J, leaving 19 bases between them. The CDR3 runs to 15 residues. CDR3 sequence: CASSRGGQGFHEQYF. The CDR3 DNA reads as TGTGCCAGCAGTCGAGGCGGGCAGGGGTTTCACGAGCAGTACTTC.